The entry below describes one T cell receptor (beta chain). Clones were sequenced by immunoSEQ multiplex PCR, and TCRdb holds only the in-frame ones, with some missing. The table includes around 230,000 clones, approximately 82% detected once. The data derive from a study of blood T cell repertoires in COVID-19. J lost 6 bases, V lost 2 bases, and 11 bases had no gene match. The germline V gene encodes CDR1 SGHVS and CDR2 FNYEAQ. CDR3 size: 17 residues. The sequenced material came from peripheral blood. The rearrangement links TRBV7-6 to TRBJ1-2, with TRBD1 matching 11 bases. This receptor was taken from a woman between 65 and 79 years old with active or convalescent COVID-19. The CDR3 sequence: CASSLYGPGQGGDGYTF. Here the CDR3 DNA reads TGTGCCAGCAGCTTATATGGCCCGGGACAGGGGGGGGATGGCTACACCTTC.